Listed below are T cell receptor beta chains from one sample, sequenced in a study of shared clonotypes between healthy human individuals. Here immunoSEQ multiplex PCR was the method, and the copy in TCRdb shows in-frame clones only, minus some. The table shows nearly 750,000 clones, with approximately 72% occurring only once. Material for sequencing was memory CD4+ T cells sorted from blood. The receptor source for this set is a woman in her 30s in good health. The CDR3 runs from the conserved cysteine through the conserved F or W. A D gene is named only where the DNA matches it firmly. Clone size is stated in some rows and not others, as once, few, many or a class when expanded.

j_call	clone_size	d_call	v_call	cdr3_nt	cdr3_aa
TRBJ2-7	NA	NA	TRBV7-2	TGTGCCAGCACACGGGCGGGGAACTCCTACGAGCAGTACTTC	CASTRAGNSYEQYF
TRBJ1-4	NA	NA	TRBV27	TGTGCCAGCAGTATGAGTCGAGGAACTAATGAAAAACTGTTTTTT	CASSMSRGTNEKLFF
TRBJ1-2	NA	NA	TRBV21-1	TGTGCCAGCAGCAGAACAGAACCAGCTGGCTACACCTTC	CASSRTEPAGYTF
TRBJ1-5	NA	NA	TRBV5-6	TGTGCCAGCAGCAGGCAGGACAGTTATCAGCCCCAGCATTTT	CASSRQDSYQPQHF
TRBJ2-5	NA	NA	TRBV29-1	TGCAGCGTTGGAGGCGGCCAAGAGACCCAGTACTTC	CSVGGGQETQYF
TRBJ2-7	NA	NA	TRBV20-1	TGCAGTGCTAGTGCGACTGACGAGCAGTACTTC	CSASATDEQYF
TRBJ1-1	NA	NA	TRBV10-3	TGTGCCATCAGTTCGACCGGGAACACTGAAGCTTTCTTT	CAISSTGNTEAFF
TRBJ1-6	NA	TRBD1	TRBV5-1	TGCGCCAGCAGCTCCGGGACAGATAATTCACCCCTCCACTTT	CASSSGTDNSPLHF
TRBJ2-3	NA	NA	TRBV14	TGTGCCAGCAGCCAAGATTGGGAGTGGGGTACGCAGTATTTT	CASSQDWEWGTQYF
TRBJ2-7	NA	NA	TRBV11-2	TGTGCCAGCAGCATTCCGGGACGGAGCTCCTACGAGCAGTACTTC	CASSIPGRSSYEQYF
TRBJ2-2	once	NA	TRBV10-3	TGTGCCATCAGGGGGTCGGGCACCGGGGAGCTGTTTTTT	CAIRGSGTGELFF
TRBJ2-1	NA	TRBD2	TRBV19	TGTGCCAGCGCCGCCGGGAGGAGCGGGAGGGCGAATAGTGAGCAGTTCTTC	CASAAGRSGRANSEQFF
TRBJ1-2	few	TRBD1	TRBV5-4	TGTGCCAGCAGGCGACAGGGCAGCTATGGCTACACCTTC	CASRRQGSYGYTF
TRBJ2-1	few	TRBD2	TRBV5-1	TGCGCCAGCAGCGCTACCGGGACTAGCAATGAGCAGTTCTTC	CASSATGTSNEQFF
TRBJ2-6	NA	NA	TRBV5-1	TGCGCCAGCCGCCGGACCGAATCTGGGGCCAACGTCCTGACTTTC	CASRRTESGANVLTF
TRBJ1-3	few	TRBD1	TRBV30	TGTGCCTGGGGACAGGGACTAGGAAACACCATATATTTT	CAWGQGLGNTIYF
TRBJ2-5	many	NA	TRBV25-1	TGTGCCAGCAGTGATAAGGGAGAGCCGGAGACCCAGTACTTC	CASSDKGEPETQYF
TRBJ1-5	NA	TRBD1	TRBV19	TGTGCCAGTAGGACTCGACAGGGCCAGCCCCAGCATTTT	CASRTRQGQPQHF
TRBJ2-5	NA	NA	TRBV7-6	TGTGCCAGCAGCCGTGGGACCGATGAAGAGACCCAGTACTTC	CASSRGTDEETQYF
TRBJ2-7	NA	NA	TRBV6-5	TGTGCCAGCAGCACCGGGACTCGGAGCGAGCAGTACTTC	CASSTGTRSEQYF
TRBJ2-7	NA	TRBD1	TRBV10-3	TGTGCCATCAGTGTGTCGGACAGGGCCACCTCTTACGAGCAGTACTTC	CAISVSDRATSYEQYF
TRBJ2-5	NA	NA	TRBV7-9	TGTGCCAGCAGCAAAGGGGGGATAGCGGAGACCCAGTACTTC	CASSKGGIAETQYF
TRBJ2-3	few	TRBD2	TRBV5-1	TGCGCCAGCAGCTTGTACGGCGGGAGTCGTAGCACAGATACGCAGTATTTT	CASSLYGGSRSTDTQYF
TRBJ2-2	NA	NA	TRBV5-1	TGCGCCAGCAGCTTGGCCCAGGGGAGCACCGGGGAGCTGTTTTTT	CASSLAQGSTGELFF